This section outlines one T cell receptor beta chain sequence together with its context. Its antigen is as yet unknown. The entry originates in a study of PD-L1 blockade in urothelial cancer. The study's findings and limits: Patients who had durable benefit saw their tumor-associated blood clones expand more at 3 weeks.

With 0 bases clipped from V and 5 bases from J, the junction kept 2 bases outside the gene matches. Germline V gene lookup returns CDR1 MNHEY and CDR2 SMNVEV (reference sequence). The CDR3 extends over 15 amino acids. The investigators introduced synthetic TCR analog templates into each PCR as spikes. Assay used: immunoSEQ multiplex PCR; TCRdb lists only in-frame clones, some missing. The sample includes more than 80,000 clones, more than 75% seen only once; the top ten take more than 8%. This specimen was PBMCs, taken around atezolizumab (anti-PD-L1) treatment. The sequence was obtained from a man aged 65-85 years with urothelial cancer. The chain joins TRBV27 to TRBJ2-3; 10 nucleotides agree with TRBD2. The CDR3 sequence: CASSLSLAGRDTQYF. DNA of the CDR3: TGTGCCAGCAGTTTATCACTAGCGGGAAGAGATACGCAGTATTTT.